This TCR beta chain was profiled in a study of blood T cell repertoires in COVID-19. Trimming shortened V by 6 bases and J by 4 bases, and 24 bases separated the two germline ends. This CDR3 has 17 amino acids. Per germline, CDR1 LGHDT and CDR2 YNNKEL (reference sequence). Study processing details: Amplification with reference gene primers provided the estimates of nucleated cell counts. The assay was immunoSEQ multiplex PCR, and TCRdb's table has in-frame clones only and misses some. D and trimming were read from the DNA, whereas the V and J calls and clone size are those reported in that table. Of a few hundred thousand clones in the sample, roughly 84% are singletons; the top ten hold 1%.

V and J are TRBV3-1 (or the pseudogene TRBV3-2) and TRBJ1-2; perhaps TRBD1 as D (5 bases). The TCR was taken from a man in his fifties or sixties with active or convalescent COVID-19. Sequencing used peripheral blood. CDR3 region: CASSSRGEGRGSYGYTF. As DNA, the CDR3 is TGTGCCAGCAGTTCGAGAGGCGAGGGCCGGGGGAGCTATGGCTACACCTTC.